The 24 T cell receptor beta chains given below trace back to one sample, sequenced in a study of OX40 agonist ivuxolimab in advanced cancers. Repertoires were generated with immunoSEQ multiplex PCR, while TCRdb's copy carries only in-frame clones and drops some. The sample holds 50,000 to 55,000 clones, approximately 84% seen once. The sample in question was CD4+ or CD8+ T cells sorted from blood, obtained in a trial of the OX40 agonist ivuxolimab. The origin of the receptors is an adult with an advanced solid tumor such as melanoma, head and neck, liver or kidney cancer.

This clone showed up just a few times. The chain employs TRBV28 and TRBJ2-7; D is possibly TRBD1 or TRBD2 (5 bases each). In germline, CDR1 is MDHEN, CDR2 SYDVKM. V was pared by 8 bases and J by 2 bases, with 13 bases between. This CDR3 comprises 13 residues. CDR3 sequence reads: CASVAGSPYEQYF. CDR3 DNA: TGTGCCAGCGTCGCAGGGAGTCCCTACGAGCAGTACTTC.

V is TRBV11-1 and J is TRBJ2-2; TRBD2 matches 11 bases. Looked up from germline, CDR1 is SGHAT and CDR2 is FQDESV (reference sequence). V gave up 5 bases and J gave up 6 bases; unmatched junction bases: 5. The CDR3 spans 15 residues. The CDR3 DNA reads as TGTGCCAGCAGCCCCTGGACTAGCGGGCCCGGGGAGCTGTTTTTT. This encodes CASSPWTSGPGELFF.

The gene calls are TRBV19 and TRBJ2-6; possible D gene TRBD1, 6 bases. The V end was cut by 3 bases, the J end by 0 bases, with 9 bases between. This CDR3 comprises 16 residues. Germline CDR1 and CDR2: LNHDA and SQIVND (reference sequence). CDR3 region: CASSMGQPSGANVLTF. CDR3 coding DNA: TGTGCCAGTAGTATGGGACAACCCTCTGGGGCCAACGTCCTGACTTTC.

This clone was detected only once. The chain couples TRBV4-1 to TRBJ2-3; possibly TRBD1 for D (5 bases). Germline V gives CDR1 MGHRA, CDR2 YSYEKL. Trimming removed 4 bases at V and 5 bases at J, with 13 bases between. The CDR3 covers 14 residues. The CDR3 bases are TGCGCCAGCAGCCCCCGTTTAGGGGAAGATACGCAGTATTTT. Residues: CASSPRLGEDTQYF.

The CDR3 DNA is TGTGCCAGCGAGCTCCCGGACGATTATAGCAATCAGCCCCAGCATTTT. As protein: CASELPDDYSNQPQHF. The genes are TRBV27 and TRBJ1-5; D is undetermined. The germline V and J ends were trimmed by 8 bases and 0 bases, with 17 bases remaining between them. The CDR3 is 16 residues long. Germline CDR1 and CDR2: MNHEY and SMNVEV (reference sequence).

This clone has a single count. CDR3 sequence reads: CASSREGVILNEQFF. Here the CDR3 DNA reads TGTGCCAGCAGCCGGGAGGGGGTAATTCTCAATGAGCAGTTCTTC. The chain recombines TRBV5-6 with TRBJ2-1; TRBD2 matches 8 bases. CDR1 is SGHDT, CDR2 YYEEEE, per germline. V lost 4 bases and J lost 6; bases outside the gene matches: 9. The CDR3 consists of 15 residues.

This chain uses TRBV7-2 with TRBJ2-7, with 8 bases identical to TRBD2. The CDR3 length is 15 residues. V gave up 5 bases and J gave up 3 bases; unmatched junction bases: 9. Germline CDR1 reads SGHTA; CDR2 reads FQGNSA. CDR3 coding DNA: TGTGCCAGCAGCCAAAACGGGGGGGCGCACTACGAGCAGTACTTC. Protein sequence: CASSQNGGAHYEQYF. The variable domain in full, with the rest retrieved from reference TRBV7-2 and TRBJ2-7, is GAGVSQSPSNKVTEKGKDVELRCDPISGHTALYWYRQSLGQGLEFLIYFQGNSAPDKSGLPSDRFSAERTGGSVSTLTIQRTQQEDSAVYLCASSQNGGAHYEQYFGPGTRLTVT.

The genes are TRBV19 and TRBJ2-4, with unresolved D. V lost 3 bases and J lost 0, with 6 bases in between. Germline CDR1 reads LNHDA; CDR2 reads SQIVND (reference sequence). This CDR3 has 14 residues. The CDR3 coding sequence is TGTGCCAGTAGTATGGGTCTAGCCAAAAACATTCAGTACTTC. Its protein is CASSMGLAKNIQYF.

The V call is TRBV9, the J call TRBJ2-1; D is unresolved. Trimming stripped 7 bases from V and 4 bases from J, with 9 bases between. The germline gives CDR1 SGDLS, CDR2 YYNGEE. There are 12 residues in the CDR3. This CDR3 is CASGGAYNEQFF. CDR3 in DNA: TGTGCCAGCGGCGGAGCATACAATGAGCAGTTCTTC.

This chain links TRBV7-9 with TRBJ2-7; the D gene is possibly TRBD1 (5 bases). The ends were cut back, 1 base at V and 2 bases at J, with 15 bases in the middle. CDR1 SEHNR and CDR2 FQNEAQ come from the germline V gene (reference sequence). There are 16 residues in the CDR3. The CDR3 DNA sequence: TGTGCCAGCAGCTTAGACCAGGGCACCGGTACCTACGAGCAGTACTTC. Translating it yields CASSLDQGTGTYEQYF.

V is TRBV11-3 and J is TRBJ2-7, with no clear D. This CDR3 is 11 amino acids long. V gave up 6 bases and J gave up 3 bases, with 6 bases separating them. Germline assignment: CDR1 SGHNT and CDR2 YENEEA. The CDR3 is CASSRGYEQYF. The CDR3 DNA sequence: TGTGCCAGCAGTCGAGGCTACGAGCAGTACTTC. The whole variable domain, remainder taken from reference TRBV11-3 and TRBJ2-7, is EAGVVQSPRYKIIEKKQPVAFWCNPISGHNTLYWYLQNLGQGPELLIRYENEEAVDDSQLPKDRFSAERLKGVDSTLKIQPAELGDSAVYLCASSRGYEQYFGPGTRLTVT.

The V gene is TRBV5-1, the J gene TRBJ1-3, with 9 bases that match TRBD1. V lost 6 bases to trimming and J lost 2 bases; unmatched junction nucleotides: 9. Germline-derived CDR1 and CDR2 are SGHRS and YFSETQ. CDR3 length: 16 residues. The DNA of the CDR3 is TGCGCCAGCAAGGAAATGGGACAGGGTGCTGGAAACACCATATATTTT. This sequence encodes CASKEMGQGAGNTIYF.

This clone showed up just once. V gene TRBV10-3 combines with J gene TRBJ2-1; no reliable D call. The CDR3 covers 11 residues. With 7 bases removed from V and 8 bases from J, the gap between germline ends came to 9 bases. CDR1 and CDR2 (germline): ENHRY, SYGVKD. The chain's CDR3 is CAITLGDEQFF. DNA of the CDR3: TGTGCCATCACGTTGGGTGATGAGCAGTTCTTC.

In regard to this clone: The junction does not match germline at one end; this may be a read error. The chain's CDR3 is CASSPQGGSGYEQCF. CDR3 sequence (DNA): TGTGCCAGCAGCCCACAAGGGGGTAGTGGGTACGAGCAGTGCTTC. This rearrangement joins TRBV7-3 to TRBJ2-7; perhaps TRBD1 as D (6 bases). Germline V gene data show CDR1 as SGHTA and CDR2 as FQGTGA. The CDR3 extends over 15 amino acids.

The chain combines TRBV6-1 with TRBJ2-5, with 8 nucleotides matching TRBD2. Per the germline V gene, CDR1 is MNHNS and CDR2 is SASEGT. The CDR3 sequence is 13 residues long. V trimming: 11 bases; J trimming: 2 bases; junction bases outside the gene matches: 7. The CDR3 sequence is CACGGGRQETQYF. CDR3 in DNA: TGTGCCTGCGGGGGCGGGAGGCAAGAGACCCAGTACTTC.

The chain recombines TRBV19 with TRBJ1-1; D gene unclear. CDR3 length: 13 amino acids. Germline lookup yields CDR1 LNHDA and CDR2 SQIVND (reference sequence). V was pared by 5 bases and J by 7 bases, with 14 bases between. The CDR3 spells CASSAGYRDEAFF. The CDR3, as DNA: TGTGCCAGTAGTGCGGGTTACCGGGATGAAGCTTTCTTT.

This chain connects TRBV29-1 to TRBJ2-4; 9 nucleotides agree with TRBD2. CDR3 length equals 14 residues. Germline V gene data show CDR1 as SQVTM and CDR2 as ANQGSEA. V lost 4 bases and J lost 3; bases outside the gene matches: 4. The CDR3 region has the DNA TGCAGCGTTGCCCCTAGCGGGAACAAAAACATTCAGTACTTC. Encoded protein: CSVAPSGNKNIQYF. The full variable domain, its missing parts supplied by reference TRBV29-1 and TRBJ2-4, is SAVISQKPSRDICQRGTSLTIQCQVDSQVTMMFWYRQQPGQSLTLIATANQGSEATYESGFVIDKFPISRPNLTFSTLTVSNMSPEDSSIYLCSVAPSGNKNIQYFGAGTRLSVL.

The chain combines TRBV25-1 with TRBJ1-2, with D possibly being TRBD1 (5 bases). The germline gives CDR1 MGHDK, CDR2 SYGVNS. CDR3 length: 16 residues. Trimming removed 3 bases at V and 2 bases at J, with 16 bases between. Here the CDR3 reads CASSDLDPGPNYGYTF. Here the CDR3 DNA reads TGTGCCAGCAGTGATTTGGACCCGGGGCCCAACTATGGCTACACCTTC.

This rearrangement joins TRBV6-6 to TRBJ1-4; TRBD1 matches 8 bases. CDR1 and CDR2 (germline): MNHNY, SVGAGI (reference sequence). CDR3 length equals 16 residues. The trim removed 5 bases at V and 3 bases at J, leaving 8 bases unmatched. CDR3 sequence: CASSGKGQGANEKLFF. The CDR3 nucleotides are TGTGCCAGCAGTGGCAAAGGACAGGGAGCTAATGAAAAACTGTTTTTT.

The chain links TRBV6-7 to TRBJ2-7; 10 nucleotides agree with TRBD2. TRBV6-7 is classed as an ORF, of uncertain function. V lost 6 bases to trimming and J lost 4 bases; unmatched junction nucleotides: 9. The CDR3 contains 15 residues. The CDR3 is CASSTPLAGEYEQYF. In nucleotides, the CDR3 is TGTGCCAGCAGCACCCCTCTAGCGGGAGAATACGAGCAGTACTTC.

The chain has TRBV28 and TRBJ2-7; 8 nucleotides agree with TRBD1. V lost 4 bases and J lost 1; bases outside the gene matches: 3. The CDR3 consists of 14 residues. Germline values: CDR1 MDHEN, CDR2 SYDVKM. For the CDR3, the DNA is TGTGCCAGCAGTTCAGGGGGCACATCCTACGAGCAGTACTTC. Its protein product is CASSSGGTSYEQYF.

V is TRBV28 and J is TRBJ2-1; TRBD2 is a possible D gene (6 bases). The CDR3 is 14 amino acids. The germline CDR1 and CDR2 sequences are MDHEN and SYDVKM. V dropped 5 bases and J dropped 7 bases, with 15 bases sitting between them. The CDR3 nucleotides are TGTGCCAGCAGTCCCCCGGAGGGCCGAAATGAGCAGTTCTTC. Translating it yields CASSPPEGRNEQFF.

The rearrangement uses TRBV7-3 and TRBJ2-5; the D is unclear. CDR1 and CDR2 (germline): SGHTA, FQGTGA. V lost 5 bases and J 2 bases, leaving 12 bases between the germline ends. The CDR3 contains 14 residues. The CDR3 nucleotides are TGTGCCAGCAGCCCTGGACCTGAGCAAGAGACCCAGTACTTC. Its translation is CASSPGPEQETQYF.

The chain uses TRBV29-1 and TRBJ1-1; weak D call: TRBD1 (6 bases). The V gene's germline CDR1 is SQVTM and CDR2 ANQGSEA. This CDR3 has 15 amino acids. V was trimmed by 3 bases and J by 3 bases, leaving 17 bases between them. The CDR3 sequence: CSVEGDQGWDTEAFF. CDR3 coding DNA: TGCAGCGTTGAGGGGGACCAGGGGTGGGACACTGAAGCTTTCTTT.